This T cell receptor beta chain came from a study of blood T cell repertoires in COVID-19. Here immunoSEQ multiplex PCR was the method, and the copy in TCRdb shows in-frame clones only, minus some. The table lists nearly 300,000 clones, roughly 88% of them singletons, with approximately 6.6% in the top ten. This clonotype was obtained from a woman aged 25 to 39 who had recovered from COVID-19. Sample: peripheral blood.

CDR3 protein: CASSLLSPGLGEKLFF. The CDR3 bases are TGTGCCAGCAGCCTCCTCAGTCCCGGACTCGGGGAAAAACTGTTTTTT. The chain carries TRBV5-4 and TRBJ1-4; D is unresolved. The CDR3 length is 16 residues. Trimming removed 4 bases from V and 8 bases from J, with 21 bases in between. Germline V gene sequence: CDR1 SGHNT, CDR2 YYREEE (reference sequence).